The clone carrying this TCR beta chain was detected only a few times. Its antigen is not known. Among the unsorted PBMC samples, replicate PCRs used around 280 ng DNA, 25,000 to 30,000 T cell genomes. As processed by the authors: Without quality scores, immunoSEQ junctional reads could not be filtered like full-length reads. Sequencing was performed with immunoSEQ multiplex PCR; in TCRdb, only in-frame clones are kept and a portion is missing. V, J and clone size are those of that table, while D and trimming were read from the DNA. There are approximately 470,000 clones in the sample; 81% occur only once, and 9.5% to 15% lies in the top ten. The entry originates in a study of shared clonotypes between healthy human individuals. The CDR3 is made up of 14 amino acids. Trimming shortened V by 5 bases and J by 2 bases, and 10 bases separated the two germline ends. Germline V gene data show CDR1 as LNHDA and CDR2 as SQIVND (reference sequence).

Study results and caveats: It was the few donors that limited the genetic and exposure-history diversity represented.

Sequences were obtained from PBMCs. The V gene is TRBV19, the J gene TRBJ2-1; perhaps TRBD2 as D (6 bases). This receptor was identified in a middle-aged woman in good health. Some clones in this sample may be carry-over from other donors' samples. The CDR3 reads CASSLPGAYNEQFF. CDR3 in DNA: TGTGCCAGTAGTCTCCCGGGGGCCTACAATGAGCAGTTCTTC.